A selection of T cell receptor beta chains follows, all from one sample in a study of cytomegalovirus exposure and HLA in healthy donors. Measured with immunoSEQ multiplex PCR; TCRdb has only the in-frame clones, and not every one. The table records 90,000 to 150,000 clones, roughly 71% of them present only once. Specimen: PBMCs. Receptors originate from a woman aged 40 to 50 in good health and CMV-seropositive. CDR3s include the opening cysteine and the closing phenylalanine or tryptophan. D genes are given only for firm matches. Clone size is stated in some rows and not others, as once, few, many or a class when expanded.

d_gene | j_gene | abundance | v_gene | len | CDR3nt | CDR3aa
TRBD1 | TRBJ1-2 | NA | TRBV29-1 | 15 | TGCAGCGTTTCAGCAATGACAGGGAGGAGCTATGGCTACACCTTC | CSVSAMTGRSYGYTF
NA | TRBJ1-1 | NA | TRBV30 | 12 | TGTGCCTGGAGCCTCTTGGGGCCTGAAGCTTTCTTT | CAWSLLGPEAFF
NA | TRBJ1-2 | NA | TRBV7-2 | 15 | TGTGCCAGCAGCTTAGGGCAGATTCTAGGATATGGCTACACCTTC | CASSLGQILGYGYTF
NA | TRBJ1-3 | NA | TRBV7-2 | 15 | TGTGCCAGCAGCTTTTACAGAGACGCTGGAAACACCATATATTTT | CASSFYRDAGNTIYF
NA | TRBJ1-2 | NA | TRBV10-3 | 13 | TGTGCCATCAGTGTTCAGTCCCTTTATGGCTACACCTTC | CAISVQSLYGYTF
NA | TRBJ1-2 | few | TRBV12-2 | 13 | TGTGCAAGTCGACACAGGGGGGAAGACGGCTACACCTTC | CASRHRGEDGYTF
NA | TRBJ1-2 | few | TRBV4-1 | 12 | TGCGCCAGCAGCCAAGACGGCTATGGCTACACCTTC | CASSQDGYGYTF
TRBD1 | TRBJ2-1 | NA | TRBV29-1 | 13 | TGCAGCGTGGACAGGTCCCTTAACAATGAGCAGTTCTTC | CSVDRSLNNEQFF
TRBD2 | TRBJ2-1 | NA | TRBV30 | 16 | TGTGCCTGGAGTGTACGCGGGGGGGCCTCCTACAATGAGCAGTTCTTC | CAWSVRGGASYNEQFF
NA | TRBJ1-3 | NA | TRBV6-6 | 15 | TGTGCCAGCAGTCAAGACAGCTCCTCTGGAAACACCATATATTTT | CASSQDSSSGNTIYF
TRBD1 | TRBJ2-7 | NA | TRBV7-2 | 15 | TGTGCCAGCAGTTTGACAGGGTCTTTTTTCGACGAGCAGTACTTC | CASSLTGSFFDEQYF
NA | TRBJ1-1 | NA | TRBV30 | 11 | TGTGCCTGGAACACGAACACTGAAGCTTTCTTT | CAWNTNTEAFF
NA | TRBJ2-7 | NA | TRBV30 | 11 | TGTGCCTGGAAAGGGGGCTACGAGCAGTACTTC | CAWKGGYEQYF
NA | TRBJ2-7 | NA | TRBV6-5 | 15 | TGTGCCAGCAGTTACTCTGACAGTCCCCCCTACGAGCAGTACTTC | CASSYSDSPPYEQYF
TRBD1 | TRBJ1-2 | NA | TRBV7-2 | 14 | TGTGCCAGCAGCTTAGGACAGGGAGAAGATGGCTACACCTTC | CASSLGQGEDGYTF
TRBD1 | TRBJ2-3 | few | TRBV7-3 | 14 | TGTGCCAGCAGCTCGACAGGGGGCTTAGATACGCAGTATTTT | CASSSTGGLDTQYF
TRBD1 | TRBJ1-4 | few | TRBV2 | 15 | TGTGCCAGCAGTCCCTTGGGACAGGGGCCAGAAAAACTGTTTTTT | CASSPLGQGPEKLFF
TRBD1 | TRBJ2-7 | NA | TRBV27 | 14 | TGTGCCAGCAGTCCTGGGACAGCGCCGCGCGAGCAGTACTTC | CASSPGTAPREQYF
NA | TRBJ1-1 | once | TRBV7-2 | 12 | TGTGCCAGCAGCTTAAGCGGCCCAGGGGTTTTCTTT | CASSLSGPGVFF
TRBD1 | TRBJ1-2 | few | TRBV6-4 | 16 | TGTGCCAGCAGCGCTGCCCATGGGACAGGGGGCCTTGGCTACACCTTC | CASSAAHGTGGLGYTF
TRBD2 | TRBJ2-1 | NA | TRBV27 | 14 | TGTGCCAGCAGTTTAGCGGGAGCATACAATGAGCAGTTCTTC | CASSLAGAYNEQFF
TRBD1 | TRBJ2-5 | NA | TRBV7-6 | 17 | TGTGCCAGCAGCGATAGCTCACCGGGACAGTTTCAAGAGACCCAGTACTTC | CASSDSSPGQFQETQYF
NA | TRBJ2-3 | few | TRBV25-1 | 16 | TGTGCCAGCAGCCCCCAGCGGAAGCGCGGCACAGATACGCAGTATTTT | CASSPQRKRGTDTQYF
NA | TRBJ2-2 | NA | TRBV14 | 13 | TGTGCCAGCAGCCGGGGGCTCACCGGGGAGCTGTTTTTT | CASSRGLTGELFF
NA | TRBJ1-1 | NA | TRBV29-1 | 14 | TGCAGCGTTCACAGTGACCTGATGAACACTGAAGCTTTCTTT | CSVHSDLMNTEAFF